Shown below are 27 T cell receptor beta chains from a single sample sequenced in a study of OX40 agonist ivuxolimab in advanced cancers. Repertoires were generated with immunoSEQ multiplex PCR, while TCRdb's copy carries only in-frame clones and drops some. The sample has fewer than 65,000 clones, about nine tenths seen once. This specimen consisted of CD4+ or CD8+ T cells sorted from blood, obtained in a trial of the OX40 agonist ivuxolimab. The receptor set was obtained from an adult with an advanced solid tumor such as melanoma, head and neck, liver or kidney cancer.

V usage is TRBV19 and J usage is TRBJ2-3; 10 bases are shared with TRBD2. J gave up 4 bases and V 5 bases, and 12 bases lay outside the gene matches. Germline CDR1 LNHDA, CDR2 SQIVND (reference sequence). The CDR3 length is 17 residues. CDR3 in amino acids: CASSSPPGLALADTQYF. The CDR3 nucleotides read TGTGCCAGTAGTTCCCCGCCGGGACTAGCGTTGGCAGATACGCAGTATTTT.

This chain links TRBV5-6 with TRBJ2-1, with 12 bases that match TRBD2. The J segment lost 0 bases and the V segment lost 4 bases, leaving 5 bases of the junction unmatched. This CDR3 is built from 17 residues. The V gene's germline CDR1 is SGHDT and CDR2 YYEEEE. The CDR3 sequence is CASSLELAGGSYNEQFF. CDR3 sequence (DNA): TGTGCCAGCAGCCTCGAACTAGCGGGAGGCTCCTACAATGAGCAGTTCTTC. Variable domain in full (rest from reference TRBV5-6 and TRBJ2-1): DAGVTQSPTHLIKTRGQQVTLRCSPKSGHDTVSWYQQALGQGPQFIFQYYEEEERQRGNFPDRFSGHQFPNYSSELNVNALLLGDSALYLCASSLELAGGSYNEQFFGPGTRLTVL.

The chain employs TRBV30 and TRBJ1-4, with D maybe TRBD1 (5 bases). Per the germline V gene, CDR1 is GTSNPN and CDR2 is SVGIG (reference sequence). This CDR3 is 12 amino acids long. CDR3 amino acids: CATGTGNEKLFF. CDR3 bases: TGTGCGACCGGGACGGGGAATGAAAAACTGTTTTTT.

The J gene is TRBJ1-1, the V gene TRBV7-2; tentatively, D is TRBD1 (6 bases). The CDR3 loop spans 12 amino acids. The V gene's germline CDR1 is SGHTA and CDR2 FQGNSA. The V and J ends lost 5 bases and 8 bases respectively, with 12 bases between them. This CDR3 is CASSNYRAEAFF. The CDR3 DNA is TGTGCCAGCAGCAACTACAGGGCAGAAGCTTTCTTT.

J is TRBJ1-6 and V is TRBV6-1; D remains ambiguous. Deletions cut 2 bases from V and 7 bases from J, with 9 bases between. CDR3 length equals 14 residues. The germline V gene encodes CDR1 MNHNS and CDR2 SASEGT. The CDR3 bases are TGTGCCAGCAGTGAACGATTAATGAATTCACCCCTCCACTTT. Amino acid sequence: CASSERLMNSPLHF.

This clone was detected only once. The genes are TRBV28 and TRBJ2-2; D might be TRBD1 (7 bases). This CDR3 spans 16 amino acids. The V end lost 3 bases, the J end lost 1 base, and 12 bases lay between the germline ends. Germline values: CDR1 MDHEN, CDR2 SYDVKM. CDR3 residues: CASSFGGTVNTGELFF. The CDR3 DNA is TGTGCCAGCAGTTTCGGCGGGACAGTGAACACCGGGGAGCTGTTTTTT.

CDR3 loop: CASSALTGANYGYTF. The CDR3 bases are TGTGCCAGCAGTGCCCTGACAGGGGCTAACTATGGCTACACCTTC. The V and J genes are TRBV6-1 and TRBJ1-2; 8 nucleotides match TRBD1. V dropped 4 bases and J dropped 0; count of bases not matched to a gene: 4. CDR3 length equals 15 residues. Germline CDR1 and CDR2: MNHNS and SASEGT.

V usage is TRBV19 and J usage is TRBJ2-7; the D gene is possibly TRBD1 (5 bases). Germline CDR1 LNHDA, CDR2 SQIVND (reference sequence). The length of the CDR3 is 16 residues. With 0 bases removed from V and 7 bases from J, the gap between germline ends came to 19 bases. The CDR3 loop reads CASSIDQGWRASEQYF. The CDR3 nucleotides read TGTGCCAGTAGTATAGATCAGGGCTGGCGTGCTTCGGAGCAGTACTTC.

The genes are TRBV6-5 and TRBJ2-7; 9 bases are shared with TRBD1. The CDR3 runs 13 residues. In germline, CDR1 is MNHEY, CDR2 SVGAGI. J gave up 7 bases and V 5 bases, and 6 bases lay outside the gene matches. The DNA for the CDR3 is TGTGCCAGCAGTAAACAGGGGGCGAGAGAGCAGTACTTC. Encoded protein: CASSKQGAREQYF.

This chain joins TRBV29-1 and TRBJ1-1; D is undetermined. Germline V gene data show CDR1 as SQVTM and CDR2 as ANQGSEA. V lost 7 bases and J lost 2, with 11 bases in between. The CDR3 length is 12 residues. The CDR3 loop is CSAGRRNTEAFF. The CDR3 DNA follows: TGCAGCGCGGGCCGGAGAAACACTGAAGCTTTCTTT.

The chain is built from TRBV7-9 and TRBJ1-1, with D unresolved. V was trimmed by 6 bases and J by 4 bases, leaving 9 bases between them. The germline gives CDR1 SEHNR, CDR2 FQNEAQ (reference sequence). This CDR3 comprises 12 residues. The CDR3 protein is CASRAPSTEAFF. CDR3 coding DNA: TGTGCCAGCAGGGCCCCAAGCACTGAAGCTTTCTTT. Variable domain in full (rest from reference TRBV7-9 and TRBJ1-1): DTGVSQNPRHKITKRGQNVTFRCDPISEHNRLYWYRQTLGQGPEFLTYFQNEAQLEKSRLLSDRFSAERPKGSFSTLEIQRTEQGDSAMYLCASRAPSTEAFFGQGTRLTVV.

This chain connects TRBV28 to TRBJ2-7, with D perhaps matching TRBD1 (5 bases). Germline V gene lookup returns CDR1 MDHEN and CDR2 SYDVKM. CDR3 length: 15 amino acids. V was shortened by 5 bases and J by 3 bases, with 17 bases between the two germline ends. CDR3 region: CASSLTQTVNYEQYF. The CDR3 DNA is TGTGCCAGCAGTCTGACTCAGACAGTTAACTACGAGCAGTACTTC.

V and J are TRBV5-4 and TRBJ1-3; TRBD1 agrees at 7 bases. CDR1 and CDR2 from the germline V gene are SGHNT and YYREEE (reference sequence). Germline trimming cut 0 bases from V and 3 bases from J; bases unmatched to any gene: 9. This CDR3 region has 17 residues. The CDR3 is CASSLETGWEFGNTIYF. As DNA, the CDR3 is TGTGCCAGCAGCTTGGAGACAGGGTGGGAATTTGGAAACACCATATATTTT.

The chain uses TRBV5-6 and TRBJ2-5; D tentatively reads TRBD1 or TRBD2 (6 bases each). V lost 7 bases to trimming and J lost 7 bases, with 14 bases between them. The CDR3 has 12 residues. Germline CDR1 reads SGHDT; CDR2 reads YYEEEE. This CDR3 reads CASGGGAGTQYF. The CDR3, as DNA: TGTGCCAGCGGGGGCGGGGCCGGGACCCAGTACTTC.

This clone was counted only a few times. The genes are TRBV19 and TRBJ2-7, with TRBD2 as a possible D gene (6 bases). V shed 1 base and J shed 5 bases, with 12 bases lying between them. The CDR3 covers 14 residues. The V gene's germline CDR1 is LNHDA and CDR2 SQIVND (reference sequence). The CDR3 nucleotides read TGTGCCAGTAGTATAGTAGGAGGGAAGCACGAGCAGTACTTC. Its protein is CASSIVGGKHEQYF.

The DNA of the CDR3 is TGTGCCAGCAGCCAGTCGGGGGGCACTGAAGCTTTCTTT. This gives the protein CASSQSGGTEAFF. This chain joins TRBV4-2 and TRBJ1-1; possibly TRBD1 for D (5 bases). The V and J ends lost 3 bases and 4 bases respectively, with 9 bases between them. The CDR3 extends over 13 amino acids. The germline CDR1 and CDR2 sequences are LGHNA and YNFKEQ.

This chain uses TRBV15 with TRBJ2-3; no definite D call. The CDR3 runs to 17 residues. V gave up 0 bases and J gave up 7 bases, with 20 bases separating them. Germline loops: CDR1 LNHNV, CDR2 YYDKDF (reference sequence). The CDR3 bases are TGTGCCACCAGCAGAGATCAAGACACGGATAGGACCTATACGCAGTATTTT. This codes for CATSRDQDTDRTYTQYF.

V and J are TRBV30 and TRBJ1-1, with a possible D match to TRBD1 (5 bases). The CDR3 contains 14 residues. CDR1 is GTSNPN and CDR2 is SVGIG in the germline V gene (reference sequence). Trimming shortened V by 8 bases and J by 1 base, and 17 bases separated the two germline ends. The CDR3 DNA reads TGTGCCAGTGCCGTTTTAGGACAGAACACTGAAGCTTTCTTT. Translated, it gives CASAVLGQNTEAFF.

The chain couples TRBV7-3 to TRBJ1-2, with 9 bases identical to TRBD1. The CDR3 consists of 15 residues. Losses at the gene ends were 5 bases for V and 6 bases for J; bases not matched to a gene: 10. Germline V gene data show CDR1 as SGHTA and CDR2 as FQGTGA. The CDR3 reads CASSPRQGESHGYTF. CDR3 nucleotide sequence: TGTGCCAGCAGCCCCCGACAGGGGGAAAGTCATGGCTACACCTTC.

The chain recombines TRBV30 with TRBJ2-2; D is perhaps TRBD2 (6 bases). Trimming pared 1 base from V and 7 bases from J, leaving 10 bases between. Germline values: CDR1 GTSNPN, CDR2 SVGIG (reference sequence). The CDR3 spans 13 residues. CDR3 protein: CAWSGTTYGELFF. The CDR3 DNA follows: TGTGCCTGGAGTGGGACTACGTACGGGGAGCTGTTTTTT.

The genes are TRBV11-2 and TRBJ2-1; D might be TRBD1 or TRBD2, each matching 6 bases. The V end lost 5 bases, the J end lost 8 bases, and 13 bases lay between the germline ends. In germline, CDR1 is SGHAT, CDR2 FQNNGV. This CDR3 is built from 13 residues. Here the CDR3 DNA reads TGTGCCAGCAGCCCGGGGGCAGGGTATGAGCAGTTCTTC. This codes for CASSPGAGYEQFF.

In this sample, this clone turned up once. This sequence joins TRBV6-5 and TRBJ2-3, with unresolved D. Looked up from germline, CDR1 is MNHEY and CDR2 is SVGAGI. Deletions cut 0 bases from V and 6 bases from J, with 10 bases between. The CDR3 runs 14 residues. This CDR3 reads CASSYSKYGDTQYF. The CDR3 nucleotides are TGTGCCAGCAGTTACTCGAAGTACGGGGATACGCAGTATTTT.

The chain is built from TRBV6-5 and TRBJ1-6; no firm D call. The germline CDR1 and CDR2 sequences are MNHEY and SVGAGI. Trimming removed 0 bases at V and 5 bases at J, with 11 bases between. The CDR3 contains 16 residues. CDR3 sequence reads: CASSYSGSGDNSPLHF. The CDR3 DNA reads as TGTGCCAGCAGTTACTCGGGTTCGGGAGATAATTCACCCCTCCACTTT.

The V call is TRBV7-9, the J call TRBJ1-2; D unresolved. The CDR3 is made up of 13 amino acids. V dropped 6 bases and J dropped 2 bases, with 10 bases sitting between them. The germline CDR1 and CDR2 sequences are SEHNR and FQNEAQ (reference sequence). In DNA form, the CDR3 reads TGTGCCAGCAGTCTACAGACCAACTATGGCTACACCTTC. Protein sequence: CASSLQTNYGYTF.

With regard to this clone: The sample contains more than one DNA sequence encoding this CDR3. The CDR3 protein is CASSLRRYNEQFF. In DNA, the CDR3 is TGTGCCAGCAGCTTGCGGCGGTACAATGAGCAGTTCTTC. The genes are TRBV5-6 and TRBJ2-1; D is undetermined. The CDR3 extends over 13 amino acids. Germline-derived CDR1 and CDR2 are SGHDT and YYEEEE. V shed 1 base and J shed 4 bases, with 6 bases lying between them.

This clone was counted between two and nine times. This chain uses TRBV23-1 with TRBJ2-3; 7 bases line up with TRBD1. TRBV23-1 is an ORF, and what it does is uncertain. The CDR3 consists of 13 residues. Trimming took 3 bases from V and 5 from J; bases not matched to a gene: 2. The CDR3 protein is CASSHYRGDTQYF. The DNA for the CDR3 is TGCGCCAGCAGTCATTACAGGGGAGATACGCAGTATTTT.

The chain joins TRBV6-1 to TRBJ2-7; 9 bases map to TRBD1. Germline trimming cut 5 bases from V and 4 bases from J; bases unmatched to any gene: 6. The V gene's germline CDR1 is MNHNS and CDR2 SASEGT. CDR3 size: 14 residues. CDR3 coding DNA: TGTGCCAGCAGTTCCGGCGACAGGGGGTACGAGCAGTACTTC. As protein: CASSSGDRGYEQYF.